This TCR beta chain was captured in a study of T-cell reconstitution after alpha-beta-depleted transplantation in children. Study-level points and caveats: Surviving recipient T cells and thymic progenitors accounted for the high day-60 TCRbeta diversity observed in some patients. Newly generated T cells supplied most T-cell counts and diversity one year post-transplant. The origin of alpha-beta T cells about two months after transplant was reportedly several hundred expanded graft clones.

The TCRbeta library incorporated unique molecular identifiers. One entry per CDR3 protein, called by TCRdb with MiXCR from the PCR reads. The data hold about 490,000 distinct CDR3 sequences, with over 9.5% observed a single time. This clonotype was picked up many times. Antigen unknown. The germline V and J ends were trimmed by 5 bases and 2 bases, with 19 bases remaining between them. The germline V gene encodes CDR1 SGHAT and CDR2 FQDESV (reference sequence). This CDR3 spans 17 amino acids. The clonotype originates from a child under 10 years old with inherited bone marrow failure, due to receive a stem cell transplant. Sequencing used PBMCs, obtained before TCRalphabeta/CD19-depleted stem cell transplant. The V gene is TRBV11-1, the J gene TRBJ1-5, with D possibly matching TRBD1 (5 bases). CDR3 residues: CASSANLPWGGNQPQHF. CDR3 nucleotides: TGTGCCAGCAGCGCCAACCTTCCGTGGGGGGGCAATCAGCCCCAGCATTTT.